A single sample is the source of the 10 T cell receptor beta chains below, sequenced in a study of identifying expanded T cells in peripheral blood (dated by TCRdb to the late 2010s). The library was made by the immunoSEQ multiplex PCR assay. TCRdb provides this immuneACCESS table in a form limited to in-frame rearrangements. Some clones are lacking; in checked studies, under half of them reflect an unresolved V gene, and why the rest are absent is not known. The sample contains around 130,000 clones, 65% to 90% of them found a single time. 7.5% to 9% of the sample lies in the top ten. Material for sequencing was blood. The receptors originated from a person aged 18 to 70 in good health.

The chain recombines TRBV21-1 with TRBJ1-1. TRBV21-1 is tagged as a pseudogene. CDR3 length: 17 residues. The CDR3 nucleotides read TGTGCCAGCAGCAAAGCGCTTGGGGGACCCGCGAACACTGAAGCTTTCTTT. Protein sequence: CASSKALGGPANTEAFF.

The chain couples TRBV7-8 to TRBJ1-5; a weak D match, TRBD1 (5 bases). Germline lookup yields CDR1 SGHVS and CDR2 FQNEAQ. V was trimmed by 5 bases and J by 4 bases, leaving 15 bases between them. The CDR3 totals 15 residues. CDR3 amino acids: CASSSTRRGNQPQHF. The CDR3 nucleotides read TGTGCCAGCAGCAGTACCCGCCGGGGGAATCAGCCCCAGCATTTT.

V and J are TRBV18 and TRBJ2-3; 9 bases are shared with TRBD1. V gave up 3 bases and J gave up 4 bases; unmatched junction bases: 5. The V gene's germline CDR1 is KGHSH and CDR2 LQKENI. This CDR3 spans 15 amino acids. CDR3 region: CASSPWTGEPDTQYF. The CDR3 DNA follows: TGTGCCAGCTCACCGTGGACAGGGGAGCCAGATACGCAGTATTTT.

The chain employs TRBV5-6 and TRBJ2-7, with 7 bases aligning to TRBD1. Losses at the gene ends were 2 bases for V and 4 bases for J; bases not matched to a gene: 3. There are 13 residues in the CDR3. Germline CDR1 is SGHDT and CDR2 is YYEEEE. CDR3 nucleotides: TGTGCCAGCAGCTTTAAGGGGGCGTACGAGCAGTACTTC. Amino acid sequence: CASSFKGAYEQYF.

The chain links TRBV4-1 to TRBJ2-5, with TRBD2 identical over 11 bases. The CDR3 consists of 17 residues. After removal of 3 bases from V and 1 base from J, the junction contained 7 bases not matched to a gene. The germline gives CDR1 MGHRA, CDR2 YSYEKL. CDR3 in DNA: TGCGCCAGCAGCCAGCTCGGGACTAGCGGAGCCCAAGAGACCCAGTACTTC. It is translated as CASSQLGTSGAQETQYF.

This clone appeared a few times. The chain is built from TRBV29-1 and TRBJ2-6, with a possible D match to TRBD1 (7 bases). Trimming left V 0 bases short and J 1 base short, with 22 bases between. The length of the CDR3 is 20 residues. CDR1 and CDR2 (germline): SQVTM, ANQGSEA. The CDR3 reads CSVEDLPGGGGFSGANVLTF. The CDR3, as DNA: TGCAGCGTTGAAGATCTTCCAGGAGGGGGCGGGTTTTCTGGGGCCAACGTCCTGACTTTC.

The chain is built from TRBV15 and TRBJ1-4; D gene unclear. The CDR3 totals 12 residues. Per the germline V gene, CDR1 is LNHNV and CDR2 is YYDKDF (reference sequence). V dropped 0 bases and J dropped 6 bases, with 2 bases sitting between them. In DNA, the CDR3 is TGTGCCACCAGCAGAGATTATGAAAAACTGTTTTTT. It specifies CATSRDYEKLFF. Looking up the rest from reference TRBV15 and TRBJ1-4 gives the full variable domain: DAMVIQNPRYQVTQFGKPVTLSCSQTLNHNVMYWYQQKSSQAPKLLFHYYDKDFNNEADTPDNFQSRRPNTSFCFLDIRSPGLGDTAMYLCATSRDYEKLFFGSGTQLSVL.

The chain employs TRBV4-3 and TRBJ1-3, with unresolved D. Per germline, CDR1 LGHNA and CDR2 YSLEER. The CDR3 contains 14 residues. V lost 2 bases and J 7 bases, leaving 12 bases between the germline ends. CDR3 loop: CASSQSNGANTIYF. CDR3 nucleotides: TGCGCCAGCAGCCAATCAAACGGAGCTAACACCATATATTTT.

This chain connects TRBV5-1 to TRBJ2-3, with TRBD2 matching 10 bases. V lost 2 bases and J lost 6; bases outside the gene matches: 6. Germline V CDR1 and CDR2: SGHRS, YFSETQ. This CDR3 has 15 residues. The CDR3 reads CASSFLAGVRDTQYF. The CDR3 nucleotides are TGCGCCAGCAGCTTCCTAGCGGGAGTTCGGGATACGCAGTATTTT.

The chain couples TRBV19 to TRBJ2-7, with 9 bases that match TRBD1. The CDR3 length is 14 residues. V trimming: 5 bases; J trimming: 3 bases; junction bases outside the gene matches: 5. Per the germline V gene, CDR1 is LNHDA and CDR2 is SQIVND (reference sequence). The CDR3 loop reads CASSPWTGDYEQYF. For the CDR3, the DNA is TGTGCCAGTAGTCCCTGGACAGGGGACTACGAGCAGTACTTC.